Following are 22 T cell receptor beta chains from one sample sequenced in a study of beta chain features in type 1 diabetes. The whole isolated RNA underwent reverse transcription, so sequencing captured expressed TCRB transcripts. Some clones are missing from TCRdb's copy, which holds only in-frame ones; the method was immunoSEQ multiplex PCR. The sample records a few hundred thousand clones, roughly 31% being singletons. The source material was naive CD4+ T cells from blood. Receptors were obtained from a man aged 18 to 35 in good health.

The sample holds a few counts of this clone. The V and J genes are TRBV29-1 and TRBJ2-1; the D is unclear. Germline loops: CDR1 SQVTM, CDR2 ANQGSEA. V lost 7 bases and J lost 2, with 6 bases in between. The CDR3 covers 11 residues. The CDR3 is CSAEAYNEQFF. For the CDR3, the DNA is TGCAGCGCCGAGGCCTACAATGAGCAGTTCTTC.

This chain connects TRBV6-1 to TRBJ1-5; D possibly corresponds to TRBD1 (5 bases). This CDR3 is 15 amino acids long. Deletions cut 2 bases from V and 7 bases from J, with 15 bases between. The germline V gene has CDR1 MNHNS and CDR2 SASEGT. CDR3 sequence reads: CASSESSGRGQPQHF. The DNA of the CDR3 is TGTGCCAGCAGTGAATCCTCAGGGCGGGGGCAGCCCCAGCATTTT.

This chain connects TRBV28 to TRBJ2-2, with TRBD2 matching 10 bases. CDR3 length: 18 amino acids. Germline V lookup: CDR1 MDHEN, CDR2 SYDVKM. V lost 1 base to trimming and J lost 6 bases; unmatched junction nucleotides: 11. In DNA form, the CDR3 reads TGTGCCAGCAGTTTATTCCGAGCGGGAGGGCTTTTGCCCGGGGAGCTGTTTTTT. Amino acid sequence: CASSLFRAGGLLPGELFF.

This chain joins TRBV29-1 and TRBJ2-5, with 8 bases lining up with TRBD2. Per germline, CDR1 SQVTM and CDR2 ANQGSEA. There are 14 residues in the CDR3. V lost 7 bases to trimming and J lost 2 bases; unmatched junction nucleotides: 9. The CDR3 DNA follows: TGCAGCGGTGAGGGACTAGAAGAACAAGAGACCCAGTACTTC. Translating it yields CSGEGLEEQETQYF.

Concerning this clone: Other DNA sequences in the sample encode the same CDR3. The CDR3, as DNA: TGTGCCAGCAGTGAGAGTTACAATGAGCAGTTCTTC. Encoded protein: CASSESYNEQFF. J is TRBJ2-1 and V is TRBV2; D call uncertain. V was shortened by 3 bases and J by 4 bases, with 4 bases between the two germline ends. The CDR3 is 12 residues long. Germline loops: CDR1 SNHLY, CDR2 FYNNEI.

CDR3 protein: CASREPQGYNEQFF. The CDR3 region has the DNA TGTGCCAGCAGAGAACCCCAGGGATACAATGAGCAGTTCTTC. The V and J genes are TRBV6-5 and TRBJ2-1; tentative D call: TRBD1 (5 bases). From germline, CDR1 is MNHEY and CDR2 SVGAGI. Between the trimmed V and J ends, which lost 6 bases and 4 bases, there was a span of 13 bases. The CDR3 extends over 14 amino acids.

This clone was counted only a few times. The chain is built from TRBV5-1 and TRBJ2-3; D is undetermined. The V end was cut by 1 base, the J end by 5 bases, with 5 bases between. Germline CDR1 reads SGHRS; CDR2 reads YFSETQ. This CDR3 has 12 residues. This chain's CDR3 is CASSLNLDTQYF. CDR3 DNA sequence: TGCGCCAGCAGCTTGAACCTAGATACGCAGTATTTT.

V and J are TRBV6-5 and TRBJ2-1; D call uncertain. V lost 7 bases and J lost 0, with 10 bases in between. The germline V gene encodes CDR1 MNHEY and CDR2 SVGAGI. The CDR3 totals 14 residues. The CDR3 region is CASMSVGSYNEQFF. In nucleotides, the CDR3 is TGTGCCAGCATGTCGGTGGGCTCCTACAATGAGCAGTTCTTC.

This clone was recorded once. The chain joins TRBV4-3 to TRBJ2-1, with D unclear. V lost 0 bases to trimming and J lost 0 bases, with 9 bases between them. The CDR3 consists of 16 residues. Germline V CDR1 and CDR2: LGHNA, YSLEER. In DNA, the CDR3 is TGCGCCAGCAGCCAAGAGCCAACGAGCTCCTACAATGAGCAGTTCTTC. Translating gives CASSQEPTSSYNEQFF.

In this sample, this clone turned up a few times. The genes are TRBV16 and TRBJ2-1, with unresolved D. The CDR3 has 14 residues. Trimming removed 2 bases from V and 3 bases from J, with 8 bases in between. The germline V gene encodes CDR1 KGHSY and CDR2 FQNENV. The CDR3, as DNA: TGTGCCAGCAGCCAAGCTTACAGCTACAATGAGCAGTTCTTC. Residues: CASSQAYSYNEQFF.

This clone has only a few counts. This chain connects TRBV30 to TRBJ2-1; no definite D call. V gave up 5 bases and J gave up 7 bases, with 6 bases separating them. Germline-derived CDR1 and CDR2 are GTSNPN and SVGIG (reference sequence). This CDR3 is built from 10 residues. In DNA form, the CDR3 reads TGTGCCTGGGGTCCGAATGAGCAGTTCTTC. Amino acids: CAWGPNEQFF.

In this sample, this clone turned up a few times. V and J are TRBV19 and TRBJ2-6; tentative D call: TRBD2 (5 bases). Germline lookup yields CDR1 LNHDA and CDR2 SQIVND (reference sequence). The V end lost 7 bases, the J end lost 0 bases, and 16 bases lay between the germline ends. This CDR3 region has 17 residues. The CDR3 nucleotides are TGTGCCAGTACAAGCGGACCCACTAGCTCTGGGGCCAACGTCCTGACTTTC. Protein sequence: CASTSGPTSSGANVLTF.

V usage is TRBV7-3 and J usage is TRBJ2-1; TRBD2 is a possible D gene (6 bases). CDR3 length: 15 amino acids. Germline V CDR1 and CDR2: SGHTA, FQGTGA. The V end was cut by 5 bases, the J end by 7 bases, with 18 bases between. CDR3 bases: TGTGCCAGCAGCGCGCAAGGGCTAGCGAGGAATGAGCAGTTCTTC. It is translated as CASSAQGLARNEQFF.

The gene calls are TRBV30 and TRBJ2-2; unclear D gene. Germline assignment: CDR1 GTSNPN and CDR2 SVGIG (reference sequence). V dropped 3 bases and J dropped 6 bases, with 14 bases sitting between them. The CDR3 length is 14 residues. The CDR3 DNA reads as TGTGCCTGGAGAACCGGTTTTGTGTCCGGGGAGCTGTTTTTT. Its translation: CAWRTGFVSGELFF.

This clone was picked up a small number of times. The V gene is TRBV20-1, the J gene TRBJ2-2; D unclear. The germline V gene encodes CDR1 DFQATT and CDR2 SNEGSKA (reference sequence). V dropped 4 bases and J dropped 6 bases, with 6 bases sitting between them. The CDR3 is 11 amino acids. The CDR3 DNA reads as TGCAGTGCTATGTACCCCGGGGAGCTGTTTTTT. This codes for CSAMYPGELFF.

This clone came up a few times. The rearrangement uses TRBV7-3 and TRBJ2-3, with unresolved D. Trimming removed 3 bases from V and 2 bases from J, with 12 bases in between. In germline, CDR1 is SGHTA, CDR2 FQGTGA. CDR3 length: 15 residues. The CDR3 protein is CASSFSGRPTDTQYF. DNA of the CDR3: TGTGCCAGCAGCTTTTCGGGCAGGCCCACAGATACGCAGTATTTT. The entire variable domain, with the rest obtained from reference TRBV7-3 and TRBJ2-3, is as follows: GAGVSQTPSNKVTEKGKYVELRCDPISGHTALYWYRQSLGQGPEFLIYFQGTGAADDSGLPNDRFFAVRPEGSVSTLKIQRTERGDSAVYLCASSFSGRPTDTQYFGPGTRLTVL.

The V gene is TRBV5-1, the J gene TRBJ2-1, with a weak D call TRBD2 (6 bases). V dropped 4 bases and J dropped 8 bases, with 16 bases sitting between them. CDR1 and CDR2 (germline): SGHRS, YFSETQ. The CDR3 is made up of 14 amino acids. The DNA for the CDR3 is TGCGCCAGCAGCAAGGGAGGTTCGGATGATGAGCAGTTCTTC. It translates to CASSKGGSDDEQFF.

The table lists this clone with a few counts. Other DNA sequences in the same sample also yield this CDR3. This chain links TRBV30 with TRBJ1-5; D is uncertain. The CDR3 loop spans 13 amino acids. Germline CDR1 is GTSNPN and CDR2 is SVGIG (reference sequence). V gave up 1 base and J gave up 0 bases, with 4 bases separating them. CDR3 amino acids: CAWSGSSNQPQHF. In nucleotides, the CDR3 is TGTGCCTGGAGTGGGAGTAGCAATCAGCCCCAGCATTTT.

There are a few counts of this clone. The chain uses TRBV5-8 and TRBJ2-4; TRBD2 matches 10 bases. The CDR3 loop spans 16 amino acids. Germline-derived CDR1 and CDR2 are SGHTS and YDEGEE. Losses at the gene ends were 1 base for V and 2 bases for J; bases not matched to a gene: 3. The CDR3 DNA reads as TGTGCCAGCAGCTTGACTAGCGGGACGACCAAAAACATTCAGTACTTC. Translating gives CASSLTSGTTKNIQYF.

The chain joins TRBV7-2 to TRBJ2-2; no definite D call. Germline assignment: CDR1 SGHTA and CDR2 FQGNSA. The length of the CDR3 is 13 residues. The V gene lost 2 bases and the J gene lost 4 bases, with 5 bases spanning the gap. The CDR3 DNA sequence: TGTGCCAGCAGCTTACGGGTCACCGGGGAGCTGTTTTTT. The encoded protein is CASSLRVTGELFF.

The CDR3 DNA reads as TGTGCTAGTGGTTTGTTGGTTAGCAATCAGCCCCAGCATTTT. Its protein is CASGLLVSNQPQHF. This chain links TRBV12-5 with TRBJ1-5; the D is unclear. CDR1 LGHNT and CDR2 FRNRAP come from the germline V gene. V lost 2 bases to trimming and J lost 0 bases, with 5 bases between them. The CDR3 runs 14 residues.

V usage is TRBV30 and J usage is TRBJ1-2; a weak D match, TRBD1 (5 bases). V shed 0 bases and J shed 7 bases, with 15 bases lying between them. Germline V gene lookup returns CDR1 GTSNPN and CDR2 SVGIG (reference sequence). The CDR3 has 14 amino acids. CDR3 region: CAWSVAGRAGGYTF. The CDR3 nucleotides are TGTGCCTGGAGTGTAGCGGGCAGGGCCGGTGGCTACACCTTC. The whole variable domain, remainder taken from reference TRBV30 and TRBJ1-2, is SQTIHQWPATLVQPVGSPLSLECTVEGTSNPNLYWYRQAAGRGLQLLFYSVGIGQISSEVPQNLSASRPQDRQFILSSKKLLLSDSGFYLCAWSVAGRAGGYTFGSGTRLTVV.